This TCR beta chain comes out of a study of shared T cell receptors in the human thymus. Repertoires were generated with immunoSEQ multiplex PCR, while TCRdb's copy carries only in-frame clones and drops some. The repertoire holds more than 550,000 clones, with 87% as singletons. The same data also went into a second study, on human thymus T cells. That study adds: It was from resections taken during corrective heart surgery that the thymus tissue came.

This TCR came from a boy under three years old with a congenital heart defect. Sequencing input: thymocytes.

CDR3 protein: CASSLEFVSSTDTQYF. In DNA, the CDR3 is TGTGCCAGCAGCTTGGAGTTCGTGAGCAGCACAGATACGCAGTATTTT. V usage is TRBV5-6 and J usage is TRBJ2-3; D uncertain. Germline CDR1 SGHDT, CDR2 YYEEEE. Trimming removed 0 bases from V and 0 bases from J, with 11 bases in between. This CDR3 is 16 amino acids long.